One and the same sample provided the 7 T cell receptor beta chains below, sequenced in a study of cytomegalovirus exposure and HLA in healthy donors. This PCR relied on a set of 60 Vbeta primers and 13 Jbeta primers. Only in-frame clones appear in the TCRdb table, and some are missing; sequencing was by immunoSEQ multiplex PCR. The sample consists of more than 140,000 clones, around 79% of them appearing once. Source material: PBMCs. The receptors originated from a male donor in good health and CMV-seronegative.

CDR3 coding DNA: TGTGCCAGCGACAGGGGGTTGGGGGAGACCCAGTACTTC. Encoded protein: CASDRGLGETQYF. The chain joins TRBV6-1 to TRBJ2-5; 9 nucleotides agree with TRBD1. The CDR3 totals 13 residues. The germline V gene encodes CDR1 MNHNS and CDR2 SASEGT. V was clipped by 8 bases and J by 5 bases; unmatched bases: 6.

The V and J genes are TRBV2 and TRBJ2-3, with 10 bases lining up with TRBD2. This CDR3 spans 15 amino acids. CDR1 is SNHLY, CDR2 FYNNEI, per germline. V lost 7 bases and J lost 1; bases outside the gene matches: 5. The CDR3 coding sequence is TGTGCCAGCAAAACTAGCGGGACGGGCACAGATACGCAGTATTTT. Translated: CASKTSGTGTDTQYF. The variable domain in full, completed from reference TRBV2 and TRBJ2-3, reads EPEVTQTPSHQVTQMGQEVILRCVPISNHLYFYWYRQILGQKVEFLVSFYNNEISEKSEIFDDQFSVERPDGSNFTLKIRSTKLEDSAMYFCASKTSGTGTDTQYFGPGTRLTVL.

The V call is TRBV7-9, the J call TRBJ2-1, with TRBD2 matching over 8 bases. The CDR3 consists of 15 residues. CDR1 and CDR2 (germline): SEHNR, FQNEAQ (reference sequence). With V trimmed by 4 bases and J by 2 bases, 4 bases remained unmatched. The CDR3 coding sequence is TGTGCCAGCAGCTCAAGCGGGGGACCCTACAATGAGCAGTTCTTC. It is translated as CASSSSGGPYNEQFF.

This clone was observed a handful of times. The V and J genes are TRBV5-6 and TRBJ2-1, with TRBD2 as a possible D gene (8 bases). Germline CDR1 reads SGHDT; CDR2 reads YYEEEE. The V end lost 3 bases, the J end lost 7 bases, and 23 bases lay between the germline ends. This CDR3 comprises 17 residues. CDR3 loop: CASSSWREVQGKNEQFF. In nucleotides, the CDR3 is TGTGCCAGCAGCTCGTGGCGGGAGGTACAGGGGAAAAATGAGCAGTTCTTC. Looking up the rest from reference TRBV5-6 and TRBJ2-1 gives the full variable domain: DAGVTQSPTHLIKTRGQQVTLRCSPKSGHDTVSWYQQALGQGPQFIFQYYEEEERQRGNFPDRFSGHQFPNYSSELNVNALLLGDSALYLCASSSWREVQGKNEQFFGPGTRLTVL.

The chain joins TRBV10-3 to TRBJ1-5; D is perhaps TRBD1 (6 bases). The CDR3 has 15 amino acids. Germline CDR1 is ENHRY and CDR2 is SYGVKD. The germline V and J ends were trimmed by 4 bases and 4 bases, with 14 bases remaining between them. CDR3 in amino acids: CAISAGQPENQPQHF. In DNA form, the CDR3 reads TGTGCCATCAGTGCTGGACAGCCGGAAAATCAGCCCCAGCATTTT.

This chain connects TRBV5-6 to TRBJ2-2; no reliable D call. V lost 4 bases, J lost 5 bases, and 6 bases lay in between. The CDR3 runs 12 residues. The germline CDR1 and CDR2 sequences are SGHDT and YYEEEE. CDR3 DNA sequence: TGTGCCAGCAGCCCCCGGACCGGGGAGCTGTTTTTT. Its protein is CASSPRTGELFF.

The chain recombines TRBV25-1 with TRBJ1-1; TRBD1 matches at 9 bases. Germline V gene data show CDR1 as MGHDK and CDR2 as SYGVNS. V gave up 10 bases and J gave up 5 bases; unmatched junction bases: 14. This CDR3 region has 15 residues. DNA of the CDR3: TGTGCCACCGGGACAGGGAGCGAGGTCGGGACTGAAGCTTTCTTT. Its protein product is CATGTGSEVGTEAFF. Based on the CDR3 plus reference TRBV25-1 and TRBJ1-1, the full variable domain is EADIYQTPRYLVIGTGKKITLECSQTMGHDKMYWYQQDPGMELHLIHYSYGVNSTEKGDLSSESTVSRIRTEHFPLTLESARPSHTSQYLCATGTGSEVGTEAFFGQGTRLTVV.